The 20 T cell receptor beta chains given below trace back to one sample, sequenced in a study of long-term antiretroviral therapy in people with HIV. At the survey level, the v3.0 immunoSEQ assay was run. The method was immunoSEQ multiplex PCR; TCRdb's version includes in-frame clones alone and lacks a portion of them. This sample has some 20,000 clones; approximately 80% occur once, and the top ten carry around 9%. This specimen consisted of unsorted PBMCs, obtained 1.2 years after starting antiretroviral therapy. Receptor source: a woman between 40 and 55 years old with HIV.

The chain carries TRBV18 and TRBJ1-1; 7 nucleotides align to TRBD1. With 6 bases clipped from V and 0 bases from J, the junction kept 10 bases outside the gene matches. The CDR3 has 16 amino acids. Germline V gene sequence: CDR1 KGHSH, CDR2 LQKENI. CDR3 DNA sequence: TGTGCCAGCTCCCCGACCGGGACAGCCATGAACACTGAAGCTTTCTTT. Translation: CASSPTGTAMNTEAFF.

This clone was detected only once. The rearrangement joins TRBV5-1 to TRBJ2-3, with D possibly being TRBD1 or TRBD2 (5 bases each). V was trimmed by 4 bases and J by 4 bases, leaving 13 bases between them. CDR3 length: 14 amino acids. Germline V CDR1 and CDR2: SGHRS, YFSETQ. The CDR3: CASSPRVGADTQYF. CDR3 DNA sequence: TGCGCCAGCAGCCCCAGGGTGGGGGCAGATACGCAGTATTTT.

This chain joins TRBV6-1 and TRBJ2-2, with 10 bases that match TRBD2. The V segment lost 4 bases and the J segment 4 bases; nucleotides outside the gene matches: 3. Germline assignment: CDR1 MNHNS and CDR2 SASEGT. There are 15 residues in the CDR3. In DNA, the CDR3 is TGTGCCAGCAGTGCACTAGCGGGGCTCACCGGGGAGCTGTTTTTT. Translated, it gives CASSALAGLTGELFF.

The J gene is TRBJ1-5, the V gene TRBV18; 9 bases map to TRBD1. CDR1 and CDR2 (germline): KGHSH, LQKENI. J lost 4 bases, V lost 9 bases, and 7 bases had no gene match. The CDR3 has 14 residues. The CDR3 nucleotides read TGTGCCAGTTCAACAGGGGGCTGGAATCAGCCCCAGCATTTT. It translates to CASSTGGWNQPQHF.

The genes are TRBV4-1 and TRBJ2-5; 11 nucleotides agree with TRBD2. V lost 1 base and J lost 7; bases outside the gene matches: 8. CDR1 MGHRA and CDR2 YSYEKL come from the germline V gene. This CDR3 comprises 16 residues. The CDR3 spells CASSQGTSGPRGTQYF. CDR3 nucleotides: TGCGCCAGCAGCCAAGGGACTAGCGGGCCGAGAGGGACCCAGTACTTC.

The CDR3 reads CASSPGKEQFF. CDR3 bases: TGTGCCAGCAGCCCGGGGAAGGAGCAGTTCTTC. The gene calls are TRBV9 and TRBJ2-1; maybe TRBD2 (5 bases). Germline lookup yields CDR1 SGDLS and CDR2 YYNGEE. The CDR3 consists of 11 residues. Trimming removed 4 bases at V and 10 bases at J, with 9 bases between. Variable domain in full (rest from reference TRBV9 and TRBJ2-1): DSGVTQTPKHLITATGQRVTLRCSPRSGDLSVYWYQQSLDQGLQFLIQYYNGEERAKGNILERFSAQQFPDLHSELNLSSLELGDSALYFCASSPGKEQFFGPGTRLTVL.

CDR3 protein: CASSYLPGTSGGKQYF. CDR3 in DNA: TGTGCCAGCAGTTACTTACCCGGGACTAGCGGCGGGAAGCAGTACTTC. The V and J genes are TRBV6-5 and TRBJ2-7; 11 bases line up with TRBD2. Germline lookup yields CDR1 MNHEY and CDR2 SVGAGI. The CDR3 length is 16 residues. The ends lost 1 base at V and 8 bases at J; junction bases unmatched: 10.

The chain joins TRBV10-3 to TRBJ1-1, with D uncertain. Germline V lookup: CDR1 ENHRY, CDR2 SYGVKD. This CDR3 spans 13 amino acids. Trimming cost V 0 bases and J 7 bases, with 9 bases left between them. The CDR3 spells CAISESWGIEAFF. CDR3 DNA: TGTGCCATCAGTGAGTCCTGGGGAATTGAAGCTTTCTTT.

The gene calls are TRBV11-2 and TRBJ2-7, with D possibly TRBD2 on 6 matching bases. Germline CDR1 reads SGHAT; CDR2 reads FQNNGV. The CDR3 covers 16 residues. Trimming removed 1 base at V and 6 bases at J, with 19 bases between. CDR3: CASSLVAAGAALEQYF. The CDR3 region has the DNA TGTGCCAGCAGCTTAGTAGCGGCTGGGGCTGCTCTCGAGCAGTACTTC. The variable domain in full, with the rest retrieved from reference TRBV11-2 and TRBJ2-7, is EAGVAQSPRYKIIEKRQSVAFWCNPISGHATLYWYQQILGQGPKLLIQFQNNGVVDDSQLPKDRFSAERLKGVDSTLKIQPAKLEDSAVYLCASSLVAAGAALEQYFGPGTRLTVT.

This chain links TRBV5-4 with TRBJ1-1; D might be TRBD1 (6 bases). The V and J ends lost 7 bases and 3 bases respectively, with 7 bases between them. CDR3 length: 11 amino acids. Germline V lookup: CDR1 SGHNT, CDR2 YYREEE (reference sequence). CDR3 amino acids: CASSGDTEAFF. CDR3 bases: TGTGCCAGCTCAGGGGACACTGAAGCTTTCTTT.

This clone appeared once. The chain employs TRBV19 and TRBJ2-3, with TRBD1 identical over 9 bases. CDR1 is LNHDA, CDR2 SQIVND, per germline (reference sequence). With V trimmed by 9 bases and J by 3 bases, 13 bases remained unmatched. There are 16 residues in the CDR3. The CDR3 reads CASSYRQGVFTDTQYF. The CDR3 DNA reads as TGTGCCAGCTCGTACCGACAGGGGGTTTTTACAGATACGCAGTATTTT.

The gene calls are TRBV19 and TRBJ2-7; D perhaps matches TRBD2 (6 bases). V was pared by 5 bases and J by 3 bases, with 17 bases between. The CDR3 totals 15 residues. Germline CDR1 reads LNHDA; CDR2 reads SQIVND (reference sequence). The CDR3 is CASSPPGTAIYEQYF. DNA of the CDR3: TGTGCCAGTAGTCCCCCCGGGACTGCGATCTACGAGCAGTACTTC.

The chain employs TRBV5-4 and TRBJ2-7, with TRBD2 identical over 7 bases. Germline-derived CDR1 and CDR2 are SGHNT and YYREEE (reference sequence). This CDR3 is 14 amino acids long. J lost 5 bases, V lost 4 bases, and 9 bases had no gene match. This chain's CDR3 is CASSPRESSHEQYF. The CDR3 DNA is TGTGCCAGCAGCCCGCGGGAGTCCAGCCACGAGCAGTACTTC.

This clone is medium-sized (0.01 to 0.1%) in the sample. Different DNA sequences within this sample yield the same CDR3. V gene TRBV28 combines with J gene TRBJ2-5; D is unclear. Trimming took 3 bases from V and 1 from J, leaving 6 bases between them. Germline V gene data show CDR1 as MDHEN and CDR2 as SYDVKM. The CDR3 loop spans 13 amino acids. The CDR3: CASSLGGQETQYF. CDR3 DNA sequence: TGTGCCAGCAGTTTGGGCGGCCAAGAGACCCAGTACTTC.

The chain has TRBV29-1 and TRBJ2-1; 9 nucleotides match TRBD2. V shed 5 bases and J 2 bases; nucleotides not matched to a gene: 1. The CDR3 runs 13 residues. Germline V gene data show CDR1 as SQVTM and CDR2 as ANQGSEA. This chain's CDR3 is CSVRTSAYNEQFF. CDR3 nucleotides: TGCAGCGTTCGGACTAGCGCCTACAATGAGCAGTTCTTC.

The CDR3 is CASSENRGLSGNTIYF. DNA for the CDR3: TGTGCCAGCAGTGAAAACAGGGGGCTCTCTGGAAACACCATATATTTT. The chain links TRBV28 to TRBJ1-3; 9 nucleotides line up with TRBD1. Germline loops: CDR1 MDHEN, CDR2 SYDVKM. The J segment lost 0 bases and the V segment lost 5 bases, leaving 5 bases of the junction unmatched. The CDR3 totals 16 residues. Full variable domain (outside the CDR3, taken from reference TRBV28 and TRBJ1-3): DVKVTQSSRYLVKRTGEKVFLECVQDMDHENMFWYRQDPGLGLRLIYFSYDVKMKEKGDIPEGYSVSREKKERFSLILESASTNQTSMYLCASSENRGLSGNTIYFGEGSWLTVV.

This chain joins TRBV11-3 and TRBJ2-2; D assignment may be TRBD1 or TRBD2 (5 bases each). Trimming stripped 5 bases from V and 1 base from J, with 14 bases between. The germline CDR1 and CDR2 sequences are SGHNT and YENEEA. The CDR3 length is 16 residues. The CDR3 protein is CASSPWGSQNTGELFF. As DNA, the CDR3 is TGTGCCAGCAGCCCCTGGGGGAGCCAGAACACCGGGGAGCTGTTTTTT.

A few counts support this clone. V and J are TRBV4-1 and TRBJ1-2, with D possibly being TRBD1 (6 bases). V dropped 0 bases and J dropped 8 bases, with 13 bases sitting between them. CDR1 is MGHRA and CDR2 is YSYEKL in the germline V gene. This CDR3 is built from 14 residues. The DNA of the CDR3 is TGCGCCAGCAGCCAAGAAGGCGGGGGCTGGGGCTACACCTTC. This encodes CASSQEGGGWGYTF.

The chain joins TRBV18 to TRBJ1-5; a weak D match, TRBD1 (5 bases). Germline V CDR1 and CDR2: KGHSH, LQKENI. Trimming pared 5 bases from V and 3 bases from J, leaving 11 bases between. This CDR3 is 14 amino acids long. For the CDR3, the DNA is TGTGCCAGCTCAATCGACAGCCTCAATCAGCCCCAGCATTTT. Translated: CASSIDSLNQPQHF.

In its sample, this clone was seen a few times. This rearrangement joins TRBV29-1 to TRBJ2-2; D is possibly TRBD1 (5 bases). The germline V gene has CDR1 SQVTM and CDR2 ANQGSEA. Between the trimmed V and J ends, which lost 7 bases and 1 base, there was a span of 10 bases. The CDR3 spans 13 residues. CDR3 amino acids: CSGETVNTGELFF. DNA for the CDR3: TGCAGCGGTGAGACAGTGAACACCGGGGAGCTGTTTTTT.